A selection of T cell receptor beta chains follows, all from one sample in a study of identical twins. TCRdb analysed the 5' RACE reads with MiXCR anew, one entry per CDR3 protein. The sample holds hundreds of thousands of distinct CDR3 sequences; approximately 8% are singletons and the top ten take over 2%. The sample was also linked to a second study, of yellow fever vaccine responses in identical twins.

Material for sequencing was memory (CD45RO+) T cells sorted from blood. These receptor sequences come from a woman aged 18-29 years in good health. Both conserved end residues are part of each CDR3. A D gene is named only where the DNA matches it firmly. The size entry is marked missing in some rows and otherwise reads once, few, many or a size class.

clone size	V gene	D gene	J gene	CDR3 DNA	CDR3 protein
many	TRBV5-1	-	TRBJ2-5	TGCGCCAGCAGCTTTCAGCCTCAAGAGACCCAGTACTTC	CASSFQPQETQYF
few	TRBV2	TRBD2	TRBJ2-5	TGTGCCAGCAGCGAAGGACTAGCGGGAGCCAGCGAGACCCAGTACTTC	CASSEGLAGASETQYF
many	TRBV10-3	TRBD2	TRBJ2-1	TGTGCCATCAGTGAGTCAACGGGAGGGCCTAACAATGAGCAGTTCTTC	CAISESTGGPNNEQFF
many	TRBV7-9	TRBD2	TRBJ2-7	TGTGCCAGCAGCCCCCGGACTAGCCGGGGGGTATGGGAGCAGTACTTC	CASSPRTSRGVWEQYF
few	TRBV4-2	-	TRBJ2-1	TGTGCCAGCAGCCAAGATCTGGGGGGAGGCTCCTACAATGAGCAGTTCTTC	CASSQDLGGGSYNEQFF
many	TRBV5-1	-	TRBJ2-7	TGCGCCAGCAGCTTGGCCCAGGCCGGAACGGAGCAGTACTTC	CASSLAQAGTEQYF
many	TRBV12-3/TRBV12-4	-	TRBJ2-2	TGTGCCAGCGGGGCCAACAGGGTTTTCGGGGAGCTGTTTTTT	CASGANRVFGELFF
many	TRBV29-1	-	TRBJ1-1	TGCAGCGTCAGTGGGGGGACTGAAGCTTTCTTT	CSVSGGTEAFF
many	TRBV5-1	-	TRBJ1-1	TGCGCCAGCAGCTTGGGGCGGTTGACTGAAGCTTTCTTT	CASSLGRLTEAFF
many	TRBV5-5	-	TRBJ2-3	TGTGCCAGTGTGACGGGTTCAGAAGATACGCAGTATTTT	CASVTGSEDTQYF
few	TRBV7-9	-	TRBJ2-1	TGTGCCAGCAGCCGCGATCTAACTAGCAACAATGAGCAGTTCTTC	CASSRDLTSNNEQFF
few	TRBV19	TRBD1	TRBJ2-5	TGTGCCAGTAGTCCAAACAGGGGGGAGACCCAGTACTTC	CASSPNRGETQYF
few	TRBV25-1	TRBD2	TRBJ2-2	TGTGCCAGTCATCCCGGGACTAGCGGGGGAGAGAACACCGGGGAGCTGTTTTTT	CASHPGTSGGENTGELFF
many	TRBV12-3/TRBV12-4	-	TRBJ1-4	TGTGCCAGCAGTTTAGTCTCGGGAATCAATGAAAAACTGTTTTTT	CASSLVSGINEKLFF
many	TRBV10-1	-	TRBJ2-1	TGCGCCAGCAGTGACGCGTCGGCAGGGGCTGGAGATGAGCAGTTCTTC	CASSDASAGAGDEQFF
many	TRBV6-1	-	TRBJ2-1	TGTGCCAGCAGACCTCCGGGAGAGCGCTCCTACAATGAGCAGTTCTTC	CASRPPGERSYNEQFF
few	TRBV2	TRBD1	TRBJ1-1	TGTGCCACATCGACAGGGATGAACACTGAAGCTTTCTTT	CATSTGMNTEAFF
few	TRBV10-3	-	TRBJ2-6	TGTGCCATCGGCCGGGTGGGTGGGGCCAACGTCCTGACTTTC	CAIGRVGGANVLTF
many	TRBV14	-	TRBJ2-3	TGTGCCAGCAGCCAAGGACAGTTGATAGGCACAGATACGCAGTATTTT	CASSQGQLIGTDTQYF
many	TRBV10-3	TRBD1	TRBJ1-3	TGTGCCATCAGTGTAGTGGGGACAGGAGTCTCTGGAAACACCATATATTTT	CAISVVGTGVSGNTIYF
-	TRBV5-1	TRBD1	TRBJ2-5	TGCGCCAGCTGCCAGACAGGGAAAGAGACCCAGTACTTC	CASCQTGKETQYF
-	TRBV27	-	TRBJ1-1	TGTGCCAGCAGTTTACAGGAGGGCCCCTATTTTGAAGCTTTCTTT	CASSLQEGPYFEAFF
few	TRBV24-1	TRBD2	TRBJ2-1	TGTGCCACCAGTGACCGTCCGGCGGGGGGTATCTACAATGAGCAGTTCTTC	CATSDRPAGGIYNEQFF
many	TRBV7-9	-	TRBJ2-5	TGTGCCAGCAGCCCCCTCGGACACCCACAAGAGACCCAGTACTTC	CASSPLGHPQETQYF
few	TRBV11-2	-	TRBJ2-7	TGTGCCAGCAGCCCGGCCGGACAGAGACTCCTAAGCTCCTACGAGCAGTACTTC	CASSPAGQRLLSSYEQYF
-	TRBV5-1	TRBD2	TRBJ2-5	TGCGCCAGCAGCTTGGGGACTAGCGGGGGGGCCCTGGAGACCCAGTACTTC	CASSLGTSGGALETQYF
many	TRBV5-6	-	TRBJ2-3	TGTGCCAGCAGCTCCAGAGGAACTAGCACAGATACGCAGTATTTT	CASSSRGTSTDTQYF
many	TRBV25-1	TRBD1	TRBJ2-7	TGTGCCAGCAGTCACAACCAGGACAGGGGGCGGTACGAGCAGTACTTC	CASSHNQDRGRYEQYF